This T cell receptor (beta chain) was sequenced during a study of blood T cell repertoires in COVID-19. Germline values: CDR1 LNHDA, CDR2 SQIVND (reference sequence). The length of the CDR3 is 18 residues. With 3 bases removed from V and 6 bases from J, the gap between germline ends came to 21 bases. The method was immunoSEQ multiplex PCR; TCRdb's version includes in-frame clones alone and lacks a portion of them. Seen here are more than 250,000 clones, approximately 90% observed once, and the top ten hold around 6%. The chain carries TRBV19 and TRBJ1-6; D is undetermined. Sequenced material: PBMCs or T cells enriched from blood (not recorded which). This sequence was found in a woman between 25 and 40 years old who had recovered from COVID-19. The CDR3 DNA is TGTGCCAGTAGTATTACCTGGACGGAGGCTAACCGTAATTCACCCCTCCACTTT. Encoded protein: CASSITWTEANRNSPLHF.